The entry below gives a single T cell receptor (beta chain) sequence along with its context. Its antigen is undetermined. The data belong to a study of cytomegalovirus exposure and HLA in healthy donors. This CDR3 spans 15 amino acids. The V end lost 0 bases, the J end lost 6 bases, and 11 bases lay between the germline ends. Germline V gene sequence: CDR1 LNHNV, CDR2 YYDKDF (reference sequence). General study results and limits: Rarity characterized most TCR sequences, yet some public TCRs appeared in many donors. Reports showed the classifier diagnosing cytomegalovirus status with high specificity and sensitivity. In the roughly 120 validation repertoires, 85% to 95% of cluster scores exceeded 0, per a later analysis.

TCRdb's table, derived via immunoSEQ multiplex PCR, lists solely in-frame clones and lacks some. The table shows some 220,000 clones, with about 89% occurring only once. Sequencing input: PBMCs. This chain links TRBV15 with TRBJ2-2; the D gene is possibly TRBD2 (5 bases). The receptor was isolated from a woman younger than 35 in good health and CMV-seronegative. In DNA, the CDR3 is TGTGCCACCAGCAGAGAGGACCCTAGCTCCGGGGAGCTGTTTTTT. Protein product: CATSREDPSSGELFF.